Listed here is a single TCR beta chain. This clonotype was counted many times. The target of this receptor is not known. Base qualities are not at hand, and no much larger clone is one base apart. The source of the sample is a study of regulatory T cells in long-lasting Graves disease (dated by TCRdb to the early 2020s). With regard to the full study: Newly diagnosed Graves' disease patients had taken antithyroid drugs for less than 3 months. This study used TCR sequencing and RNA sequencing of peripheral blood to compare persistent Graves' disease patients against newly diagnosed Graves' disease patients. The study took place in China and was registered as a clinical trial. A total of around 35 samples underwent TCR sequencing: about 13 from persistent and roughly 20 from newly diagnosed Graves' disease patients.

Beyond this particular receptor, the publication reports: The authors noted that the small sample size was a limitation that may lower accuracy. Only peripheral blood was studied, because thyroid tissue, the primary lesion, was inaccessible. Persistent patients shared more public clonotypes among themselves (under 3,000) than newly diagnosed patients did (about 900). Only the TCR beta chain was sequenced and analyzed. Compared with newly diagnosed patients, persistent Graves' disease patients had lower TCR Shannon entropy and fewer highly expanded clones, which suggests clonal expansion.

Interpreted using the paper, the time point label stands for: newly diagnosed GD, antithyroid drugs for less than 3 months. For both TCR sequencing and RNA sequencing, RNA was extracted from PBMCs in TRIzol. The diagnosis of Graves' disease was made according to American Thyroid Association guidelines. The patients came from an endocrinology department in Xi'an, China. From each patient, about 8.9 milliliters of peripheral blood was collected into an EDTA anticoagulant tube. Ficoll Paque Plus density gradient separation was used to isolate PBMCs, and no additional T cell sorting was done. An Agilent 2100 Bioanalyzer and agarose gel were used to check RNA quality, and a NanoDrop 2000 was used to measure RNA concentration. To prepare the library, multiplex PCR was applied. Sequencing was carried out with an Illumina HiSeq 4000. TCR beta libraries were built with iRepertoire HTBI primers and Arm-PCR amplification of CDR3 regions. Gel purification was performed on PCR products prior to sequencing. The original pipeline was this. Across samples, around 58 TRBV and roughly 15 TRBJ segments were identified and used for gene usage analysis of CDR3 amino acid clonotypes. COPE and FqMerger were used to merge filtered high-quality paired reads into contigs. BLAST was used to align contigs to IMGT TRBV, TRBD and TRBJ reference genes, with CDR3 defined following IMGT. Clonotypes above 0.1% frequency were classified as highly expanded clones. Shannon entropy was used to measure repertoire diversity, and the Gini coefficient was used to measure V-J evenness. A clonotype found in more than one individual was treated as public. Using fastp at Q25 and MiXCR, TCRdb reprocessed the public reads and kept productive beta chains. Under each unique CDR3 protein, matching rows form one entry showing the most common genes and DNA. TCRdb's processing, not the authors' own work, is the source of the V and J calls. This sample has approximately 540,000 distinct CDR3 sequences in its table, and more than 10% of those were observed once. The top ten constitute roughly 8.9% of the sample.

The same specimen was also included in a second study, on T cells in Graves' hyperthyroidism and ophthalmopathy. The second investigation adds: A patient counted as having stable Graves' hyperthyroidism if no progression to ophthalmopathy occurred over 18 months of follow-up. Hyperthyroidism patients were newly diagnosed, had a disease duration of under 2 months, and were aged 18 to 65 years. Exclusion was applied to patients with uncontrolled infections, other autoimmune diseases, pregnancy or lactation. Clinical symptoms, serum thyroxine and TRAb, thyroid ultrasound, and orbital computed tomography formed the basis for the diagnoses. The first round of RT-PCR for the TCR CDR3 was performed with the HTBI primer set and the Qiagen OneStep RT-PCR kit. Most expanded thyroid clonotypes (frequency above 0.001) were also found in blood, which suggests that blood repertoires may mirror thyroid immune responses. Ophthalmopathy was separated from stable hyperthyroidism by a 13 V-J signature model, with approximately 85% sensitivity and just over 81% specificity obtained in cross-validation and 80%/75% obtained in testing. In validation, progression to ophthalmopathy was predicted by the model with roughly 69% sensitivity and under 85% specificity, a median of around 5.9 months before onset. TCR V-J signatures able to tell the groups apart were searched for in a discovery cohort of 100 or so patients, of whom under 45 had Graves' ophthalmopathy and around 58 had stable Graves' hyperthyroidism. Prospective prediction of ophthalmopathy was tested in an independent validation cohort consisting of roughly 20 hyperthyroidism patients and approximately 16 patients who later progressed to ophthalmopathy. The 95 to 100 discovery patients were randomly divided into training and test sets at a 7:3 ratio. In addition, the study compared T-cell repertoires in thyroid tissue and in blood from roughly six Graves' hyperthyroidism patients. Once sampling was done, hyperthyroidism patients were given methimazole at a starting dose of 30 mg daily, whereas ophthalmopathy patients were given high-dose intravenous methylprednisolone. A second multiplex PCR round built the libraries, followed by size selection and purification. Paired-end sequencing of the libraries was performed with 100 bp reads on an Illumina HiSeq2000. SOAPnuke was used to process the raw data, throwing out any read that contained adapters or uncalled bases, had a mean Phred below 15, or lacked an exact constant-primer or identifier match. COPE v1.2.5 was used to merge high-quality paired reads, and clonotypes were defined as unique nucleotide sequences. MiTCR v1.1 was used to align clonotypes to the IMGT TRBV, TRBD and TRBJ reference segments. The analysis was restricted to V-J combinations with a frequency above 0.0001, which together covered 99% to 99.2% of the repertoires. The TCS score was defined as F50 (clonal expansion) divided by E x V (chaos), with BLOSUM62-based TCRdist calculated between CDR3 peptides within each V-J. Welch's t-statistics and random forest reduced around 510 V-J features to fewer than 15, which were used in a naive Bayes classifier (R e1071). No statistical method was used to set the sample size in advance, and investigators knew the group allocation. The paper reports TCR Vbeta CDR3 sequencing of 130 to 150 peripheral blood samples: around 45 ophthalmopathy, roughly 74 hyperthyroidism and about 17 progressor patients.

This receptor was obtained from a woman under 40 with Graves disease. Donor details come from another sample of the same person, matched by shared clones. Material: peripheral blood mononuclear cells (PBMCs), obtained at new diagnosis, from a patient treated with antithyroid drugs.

The DNA sequence reads TGTGCCTGGAGTGTACCCAACTATCAGCCCCAGCATTTT. It is translated as CAWSVPNYQPQHF. The sequence is built from TRBV30 and TRBJ1-5; the D gene is not confidently resolved. The CDR3 numbers 13 residues from cysteine through phenylalanine. The sequence is cut down to CDR3 DNA, 39 bases in frame from base 1. In the germline V gene (reference sequence), CDR1 corresponds to GTSNPN and CDR2 to SVGIG. V sheds 0 bases and J sheds 5 bases, leaving 8 bases between their ends.